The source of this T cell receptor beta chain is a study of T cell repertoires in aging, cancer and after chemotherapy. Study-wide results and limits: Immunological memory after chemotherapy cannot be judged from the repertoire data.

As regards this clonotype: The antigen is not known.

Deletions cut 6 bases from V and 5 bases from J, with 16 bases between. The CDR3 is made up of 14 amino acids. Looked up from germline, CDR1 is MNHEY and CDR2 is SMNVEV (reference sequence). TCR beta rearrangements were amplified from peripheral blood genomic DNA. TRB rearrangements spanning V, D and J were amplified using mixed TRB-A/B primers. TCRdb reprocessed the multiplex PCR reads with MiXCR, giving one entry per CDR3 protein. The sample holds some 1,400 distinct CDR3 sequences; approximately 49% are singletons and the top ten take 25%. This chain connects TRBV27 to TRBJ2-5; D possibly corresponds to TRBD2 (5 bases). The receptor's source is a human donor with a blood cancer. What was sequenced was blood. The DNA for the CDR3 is TGTGCCAGCAGACCCGCCGGGGTACGGGAGACCCAGTACTTC. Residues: CASRPAGVRETQYF.